Detailed here is one TCR beta chain. Its antigen is undetermined. Some clones are missing from TCRdb's copy, which holds only in-frame ones; the method was immunoSEQ multiplex PCR. Of roughly 2 million clones in the sample, 85% to 95% were seen once. This specimen belongs to a study of shared clonotypes between healthy human individuals. V lost 5 bases to trimming and J lost 4 bases, with 14 bases between them. The CDR3 extends over 14 amino acids. The V gene's germline CDR1 is MGHDK and CDR2 SYGVNS. Findings of the study overall: Generation probability values for non-shared clonotypes were lower than those for clonotypes shared by all four donors. Sequencing of the sorted subsets was shown by rarefaction to be incomplete despite large depth.

Sequencing input: naive CD4+ T cells sorted from blood. Subset specified: CD45RA+ positively selected. The chain employs TRBV25-1 and TRBJ1-2; no clear D. The clonotype originates from a man between 18 and 29 years old in good health. The CDR3 loop is CASSKGEPPYGYTF. In DNA, the CDR3 is TGTGCCAGCAGTAAAGGCGAACCGCCCTATGGCTACACCTTC.